The clone carrying this T cell receptor (beta chain) has a single count. Antigen specificity is unknown. One entry per CDR3 protein, called by TCRdb with MiXCR from the PCR reads. The sample lists about 23,000 distinct CDR3 sequences; about 15% were seen once. Naive CD8 T cells, phenotype CD8+CD4-CCR7+CD45RA+, were sorted. With 6 bases removed from V and 4 bases from J, the gap between germline ends came to 15 bases. Germline V gene lookup returns CDR1 MNHEY and CDR2 SVGEGT. This CDR3 is built from 14 residues. These data come from a study of molecular identifiers for immune sequencing clone quantification. Points from the study as a whole: More than 97% of effector molecules, versus under 1% of naive-cell molecules, belonged to clones above 20 RNA copies.

Sequencing input: naive CD8+ T cells from blood, with Jurkat cell RNA spiked in. Specified subset: FACS-sorted CD8+CD4-CCR7+CD45RA+ naive T cells. The sequence was collected from a human donor in good health. Some libraries in this study had Jurkat cell RNA spiked in. This chain uses TRBV6-2 or TRBV6-3 with TRBJ1-1; D might be TRBD1 (6 bases). The CDR3 sequence is CASRKGQFLTEAFF. Written as DNA, the CDR3 is TGTGCCAGCAGAAAAGGACAGTTTCTCACTGAAGCTTTCTTT.